One and the same sample provided the 24 T cell receptor beta chains below, sequenced in a study of cytomegalovirus exposure and HLA in healthy donors. The PCR used 60 Vbeta and 13 Jbeta primers. Clones were sequenced by immunoSEQ multiplex PCR, and TCRdb holds only the in-frame ones, with some missing. The sample consists of about 170,000 clones, about three quarters of them appearing once. Sequenced input: PBMCs. The receptors were gathered from a girl between 5 and 17 years old in good health and CMV-seronegative.

This sequence joins TRBV6-1 and TRBJ2-7, with TRBD1 identical over 10 bases. CDR1 and CDR2 from the germline V gene are MNHNS and SASEGT. There are 20 residues in the CDR3. With V trimmed by 4 bases and J by 4 bases, 22 bases remained unmatched. CDR3: CASSVFSGTGAAAGRYEQYF. The CDR3, as DNA: TGTGCCAGCAGTGTTTTTTCCGGGACAGGGGCAGCCGCGGGAAGGTACGAGCAGTACTTC.

This clone was detected only a few times. This rearrangement joins TRBV7-9 to TRBJ1-4, with 8 positions matching TRBD1. With V trimmed by 5 bases and J by 7 bases, 9 bases remained unmatched. Germline lookup yields CDR1 SEHNR and CDR2 FQNEAQ (reference sequence). This CDR3 is 15 amino acids long. The CDR3 loop is CASSRQTGEVEKLFF. The CDR3 DNA sequence: TGTGCCAGCAGCCGTCAGACAGGGGAGGTTGAAAAACTGTTTTTT.

The CDR3 loop reads CASSLWQAEPGTEAFF. DNA for the CDR3: TGCGCCAGCAGCTTGTGGCAGGCGGAGCCGGGGACTGAAGCTTTCTTT. The chain uses TRBV5-1 and TRBJ1-1, with unresolved D. CDR3 size: 16 residues. Per the germline V gene, CDR1 is SGHRS and CDR2 is YFSETQ. The germline V and J ends were trimmed by 1 base and 5 bases, with 18 bases remaining between them.

This clone has just a few counts. This chain joins TRBV4-1 and TRBJ1-2; no firm D call. Trimming removed 1 base at V and 7 bases at J, with 16 bases between. The CDR3 has 15 residues. Germline CDR1 reads MGHRA; CDR2 reads YSYEKL. The chain's CDR3 is CASSQGRSAEFGYTF. CDR3 in DNA: TGCGCCAGCAGCCAAGGAAGGTCCGCGGAATTTGGCTACACCTTC.

The genes are TRBV7-3 and TRBJ2-6; 10 nucleotides align to TRBD1. The CDR3 has 18 amino acids. V dropped 7 bases and J dropped 3; count of bases not matched to a gene: 12. Germline CDR1 reads SGHTA; CDR2 reads FQGTGA. CDR3 sequence reads: CASTFTTGGVSGANVLTF. The CDR3 DNA reads TGTGCCAGCACCTTCACGACAGGGGGCGTGAGTGGGGCCAACGTCCTGACTTTC.

The chain is built from TRBV29-1 and TRBJ2-3; 10 nucleotides agree with TRBD2. V lost 5 bases to trimming and J lost 4 bases; unmatched junction nucleotides: 3. This CDR3 region has 13 residues. Per germline, CDR1 SQVTM and CDR2 ANQGSEA. The CDR3 DNA reads TGCAGCGTTCCAAGCGGGGGGGCAGATACGCAGTATTTT. Its translation: CSVPSGGADTQYF.

The chain recombines TRBV6-5 with TRBJ1-2, with unresolved D. This CDR3 is 11 amino acids long. Germline CDR1 MNHEY, CDR2 SVGAGI. The V end was cut by 4 bases, the J end by 8 bases, with 8 bases between. The DNA of the CDR3 is TGTGCCAGCAGTTCCCCCGGGGGCTACACCTTC. Encoded protein: CASSSPGGYTF.

The chain uses TRBV29-1 and TRBJ2-1; TRBD1 matches at 8 bases. The CDR3 has 12 residues. CDR1 and CDR2 (germline): SQVTM, ANQGSEA. Trimming at V came to 2 bases and at J to 8 bases, leaving 2 bases not matched to a gene. The CDR3 loop is CSVEQGAYEQFF. The CDR3 bases are TGCAGCGTTGAACAGGGGGCCTATGAGCAGTTCTTC.

The V call is TRBV15, the J call TRBJ2-1, with 7 bases matching TRBD1. The CDR3 has 19 residues. V was pared by 0 bases and J by 10 bases, with 21 bases of the junction left unmatched. Per germline, CDR1 LNHNV and CDR2 YYDKDF (reference sequence). The DNA for the CDR3 is TGTGCCACCAGCAGAGAATCCGGGATCGCCCAGAAACCCAGGGGGGAGCAGTTCTTC. This encodes CATSRESGIAQKPRGEQFF.

This clone was detected a few times. This chain uses TRBV5-6 with TRBJ1-6, with 8 bases identical to TRBD1. Germline CDR1 is SGHDT and CDR2 is YYEEEE. The V and J ends lost 5 bases and 9 bases, in that order; junction bases with no gene match: 7. The length of the CDR3 is 14 residues. The CDR3 DNA follows: TGTGCCAGCAGGGAGACAGGGGTCGGTTCACCCCTCCACTTT. It yields the protein CASRETGVGSPLHF.

Worth noting for this clone: This same CDR3 is encoded by further DNA sequences in the sample. The V call is TRBV19, the J call TRBJ2-5; D call uncertain. The germline V gene has CDR1 LNHDA and CDR2 SQIVND (reference sequence). Trimming left V 0 bases short and J 3 bases short, with 5 bases between. The CDR3 has 13 residues. The CDR3 reads CASSIDGEETQYF. CDR3 coding DNA: TGTGCCAGTAGTATAGACGGTGAAGAGACCCAGTACTTC.

The CDR3: CASSPTGTAGYTF. The CDR3 DNA reads as TGTGCCAGCAGCCCCACAGGGACGGCGGGCTACACCTTC. The genes are TRBV5-6 and TRBJ1-2, with D perhaps TRBD1 (6 bases). The V end lost 4 bases, the J end lost 8 bases, and 15 bases lay between the germline ends. This CDR3 has 13 amino acids. Germline V gene sequence: CDR1 SGHDT, CDR2 YYEEEE.

The chain joins TRBV19 to TRBJ2-7; D gene ambiguous. V was shortened by 8 bases and J by 4 bases, with 15 bases between the two germline ends. The germline gives CDR1 LNHDA, CDR2 SQIVND (reference sequence). The CDR3 extends over 13 amino acids. The CDR3 is CASGGAVAYEQYF. The CDR3, as DNA: TGTGCCAGTGGCGGAGCAGTTGCATACGAGCAGTACTTC.

The chain has TRBV5-6 and TRBJ1-2; 9 bases fit TRBD1. Germline lookup yields CDR1 SGHDT and CDR2 YYEEEE. The J segment lost 4 bases and the V segment lost 3 bases, leaving 10 bases of the junction unmatched. This CDR3 has 16 amino acids. Here the CDR3 reads CASSSPGQGIGYGYTF. CDR3 DNA sequence: TGTGCCAGCAGCTCACCGGGACAGGGTATCGGCTATGGCTACACCTTC.

This clone was picked up a small number of times. This rearrangement joins TRBV6-6 to TRBJ1-2; 7 positions agree with TRBD1. The germline V gene has CDR1 MNHNY and CDR2 SVGAGI (reference sequence). V was pared by 4 bases and J by 4 bases, with 6 bases of the junction left unmatched. The CDR3 consists of 14 residues. CDR3 loop: CASSFDRAPYGYTF. The CDR3 bases are TGTGCCAGCAGTTTCGACAGGGCTCCCTATGGCTACACCTTC.

This rearrangement joins TRBV10-3 to TRBJ2-7; 7 nucleotides align to TRBD1. There are 14 residues in the CDR3. The V segment lost 2 bases and the J segment 4 bases; nucleotides outside the gene matches: 5. The germline V gene encodes CDR1 ENHRY and CDR2 SYGVKD. The CDR3 loop is CAISEPGQVYEQYF. In DNA, the CDR3 is TGTGCCATCAGTGAGCCCGGACAGGTTTACGAGCAGTACTTC.

This clone has only one observation. The chain joins TRBV27 to TRBJ1-6, with 10 nucleotides matching TRBD1. With V trimmed by 6 bases and J by 7 bases, 6 bases remained unmatched. Germline V gives CDR1 MNHEY, CDR2 SMNVEV (reference sequence). The CDR3 is 15 amino acids. The CDR3 here is CASSLTGGLNSPLHF. CDR3 DNA sequence: TGTGCCAGCAGCCTGACAGGGGGCTTAAATTCACCCCTCCACTTT.

The chain joins TRBV10-3 to TRBJ1-1, with no clear D. CDR1 and CDR2 from the germline V gene are ENHRY and SYGVKD. The V gene lost 9 bases and the J gene lost 0 bases, with 8 bases spanning the gap. The CDR3 is made up of 12 amino acids. The CDR3, as DNA: TGTGCCATTATAGCATTGAACACTGAAGCTTTCTTT. It codes for CAIIALNTEAFF.

V and J are TRBV2 and TRBJ1-5; D gene ambiguous. The CDR3 contains 12 residues. Per the germline V gene, CDR1 is SNHLY and CDR2 is FYNNEI. The germline V and J ends were trimmed by 8 bases and 4 bases, with 9 bases remaining between them. The CDR3 here is CASGEGNQPQHF. The CDR3 coding sequence is TGTGCCAGCGGGGAGGGAAATCAGCCCCAGCATTTT.

This clone was counted a few times. The rearrangement uses TRBV5-1 and TRBJ2-2; TRBD2 might be the D (6 bases). In germline, CDR1 is SGHRS, CDR2 YFSETQ. Trimming shortened V by 0 bases and J by 4 bases, and 13 bases separated the two germline ends. The CDR3 is made up of 16 amino acids. CDR3 sequence reads: CASSLGPLGGTGELFF. In nucleotides, the CDR3 is TGCGCCAGCAGCTTGGGGCCCCTGGGAGGCACCGGGGAGCTGTTTTTT.

The rearrangement uses TRBV7-9 and TRBJ2-3; 9 bases are a match to TRBD1. The CDR3 is made up of 16 amino acids. J lost 5 bases, V lost 4 bases, and 10 bases had no gene match. Germline CDR1 and CDR2: SEHNR and FQNEAQ (reference sequence). The chain's CDR3 is CASSWVETGGRDTQYF. DNA for the CDR3: TGTGCCAGCAGCTGGGTGGAGACAGGGGGGCGAGATACGCAGTATTTT.

This chain joins TRBV6-1 and TRBJ2-2, with 14 positions matching TRBD2. The CDR3 length is 19 residues. The V segment lost 2 bases and the J segment 7 bases; nucleotides outside the gene matches: 12. Looked up from germline, CDR1 is MNHNS and CDR2 is SASEGT. The CDR3 is CASSETTGTSGGVGGELFF. The CDR3 nucleotides are TGTGCCAGCAGTGAAACTACCGGGACTAGCGGGGGAGTGGGCGGGGAGCTGTTTTTT.

This clone came up once. The chain uses TRBV2 and TRBJ1-5, with a weak D call TRBD1 (6 bases). Trimming removed 2 bases from V and 5 bases from J, with 10 bases in between. There are 14 residues in the CDR3. Germline CDR1 and CDR2: SNHLY and FYNNEI. CDR3 region: CASSEKDRDQPQHF. CDR3 bases: TGTGCCAGCAGTGAAAAGGACAGAGATCAGCCCCAGCATTTT.

This clone showed up just a few times. CDR3 sequence reads: CASSLYRDRDYEQYF. As DNA, the CDR3 is TGTGCCAGCAGTTTGTACCGGGACAGAGACTACGAGCAGTACTTC. The V and J genes are TRBV27 and TRBJ2-7; 7 bases are shared with TRBD1. Trimming at V came to 3 bases and at J to 3 bases, leaving 8 bases not matched to a gene. Germline CDR1 reads MNHEY; CDR2 reads SMNVEV (reference sequence). The CDR3 extends over 15 amino acids.